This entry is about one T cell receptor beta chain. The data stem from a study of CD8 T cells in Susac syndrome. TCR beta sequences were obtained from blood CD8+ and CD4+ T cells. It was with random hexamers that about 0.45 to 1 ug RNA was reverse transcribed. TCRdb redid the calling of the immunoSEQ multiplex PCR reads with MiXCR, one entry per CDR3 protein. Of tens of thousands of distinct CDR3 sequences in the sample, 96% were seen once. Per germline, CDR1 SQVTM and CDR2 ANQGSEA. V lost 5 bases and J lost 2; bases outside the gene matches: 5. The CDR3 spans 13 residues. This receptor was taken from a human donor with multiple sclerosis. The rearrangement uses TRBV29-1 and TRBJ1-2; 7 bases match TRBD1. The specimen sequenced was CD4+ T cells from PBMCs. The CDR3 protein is CSVPRTGNYGYTF. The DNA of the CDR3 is TGCAGCGTTCCTCGGACAGGAAACTATGGCTACACCTTC.